This T cell receptor (beta chain) was profiled in a study of T cells in Graves' hyperthyroidism and ophthalmopathy. The CDR3 spans 18 residues. CDR1 is SGHVT and CDR2 is SQSDAQ in the germline V gene. V lost 5 bases and J 2 bases, leaving 21 bases between the germline ends. The CDR3 regions of TCR beta were amplified from RNA transcripts. When the TCR CDR3 underwent first-round RT-PCR, the HTBI primer set was used. TCRdb called the multiplex PCR reads again in MiXCR, with one record for every CDR3 protein. The sample consists of about 840,000 distinct CDR3 sequences, more than 30% of them appearing once.

The chain carries TRBV7-4 and TRBJ2-2; D not certain. Specimen: blood. The clonotype was recovered from a man in his late teens or twenties with Graves' hyperthyroidism. DNA of the CDR3: TGTGCCAGCAGCCTAAGGCGCAGAGCCTCTGGAAACACCGGGGAGCTGTTTTTT. Its protein is CASSLRRRASGNTGELFF.